This note documents a single T cell receptor beta chain sequence. This entry comes from a study of shared clonotypes between healthy human individuals. The repertoire was sequenced with immunoSEQ multiplex PCR; TCRdb's copy has only in-frame clones and lacks some. The sample carries 650,000 to 700,000 clones, 90% recorded once. CDR1 and CDR2 (germline): ENHRY, SYGVKD. The V gene end was trimmed by 3 bases and the J gene end by 7 bases; junction bases not matched to a gene: 13. The CDR3 has 17 amino acids. The source of this sequence is a man between 18 and 29 years old in good health. Some clones in this sample may be carry-over from other donors' samples. This chain links TRBV10-3 with TRBJ1-5; 9 bases match TRBD1. Source material: memory CD8+ T cells from PBMCs. Subset defined: CD45RO+ cells pooled with CCR7-negative TemRA cells. CDR3 in DNA: TGTGCCATCAGTGACCTACCACACAGGGGGCAAAGACAGCCCCAGCATTTT. It codes for CAISDLPHRGQRQPQHF.